These T cell receptor beta chains were read from a single sample in a study of cytomegalovirus exposure and HLA in healthy donors. Data came from immunoSEQ multiplex PCR; TCRdb stores just in-frame clones and leaves some out. The top ten clones hold roughly 2% of a sample with 150,000 to 200,000 clones, around 80% of them seen once. Sample: PBMCs. Source of these receptors: a woman in her twenties or thirties in good health and CMV-seronegative. CDR3s include the opening cysteine and the closing phenylalanine or tryptophan. D genes are given only for firm matches. Clone size, where shown, is once, few, many, or a class for clones that have expanded.

V gene: TRBV5-4
clone size: -
J gene: TRBJ2-5
D gene: TRBD2
CDR3 DNA: TGTGCCAGCAGCTTGGGGGTAGCGGGAGTAGAGACCCAGTACTTC
CDR3 protein: CASSLGVAGVETQYF

V gene: TRBV5-8
clone size: -
J gene: TRBJ1-5
D gene: TRBD1
CDR3 DNA: TGTGCCAGCAGCCAATACGGACAGGCTCAGCCCCAGCATTTT
CDR3 protein: CASSQYGQAQPQHF

V gene: TRBV6-5
clone size: -
J gene: TRBJ2-7
D gene: TRBD1
CDR3 DNA: TGTGCCAGCAGTTACTCGAACAGGGGAATGGGCGAGCAGTACTTC
CDR3 protein: CASSYSNRGMGEQYF

V gene: TRBV19
clone size: -
J gene: TRBJ2-5
D gene: -
CDR3 DNA: TGTGCCAGTAGTTTGGAGGCAGGGGGCCGAGCGGGGGGCAAAGAGACCCAGTACTTC
CDR3 protein: CASSLEAGGRAGGKETQYF

V gene: TRBV29-1
clone size: once
J gene: TRBJ2-6
D gene: -
CDR3 DNA: TGCAGCGTTACCCCCGGGTCTGGGGCCAACGGCCTGACTTTC
CDR3 protein: CSVTPGSGANGLTF

V gene: TRBV7-9
clone size: -
J gene: TRBJ1-3
D gene: -
CDR3 DNA: TGTGCCAGCACGAGGATAGAAGCACTAAACACCATATATTTT
CDR3 protein: CASTRIEALNTIYF

V gene: TRBV5-4
clone size: -
J gene: TRBJ2-7
D gene: TRBD2
CDR3 DNA: TGTGCCAGCAGCTTCGGACTAGCGGGGGCCGCGGGCGGCCTAACCTACGAGCAGTACTTC
CDR3 protein: CASSFGLAGAAGGLTYEQYF

V gene: TRBV28
clone size: -
J gene: TRBJ1-4
D gene: -
CDR3 DNA: TGTGCCAGCAGACGTCAGTCTGAAAAACTGTTTTTT
CDR3 protein: CASRRQSEKLFF

V gene: TRBV14
clone size: -
J gene: TRBJ2-1
D gene: TRBD1
CDR3 DNA: TGTGCCAGCAGCCCCGGGACAGGGGTCTACAATGAGCAGTTCTTC
CDR3 protein: CASSPGTGVYNEQFF

V gene: TRBV7-2
clone size: -
J gene: TRBJ2-4
D gene: -
CDR3 DNA: TGTGCCAGCAGCTCAAACGGACTCGATAATCTCTTC
CDR3 protein: CASSSNGLDNLF

V gene: TRBV30
clone size: -
J gene: TRBJ2-7
D gene: TRBD1
CDR3 DNA: TGTGCCTGGGGACAGGGCTCCTACGAGCAGTACTTC
CDR3 protein: CAWGQGSYEQYF